One and the same sample provided the 12 T cell receptor beta chains below, sequenced in a study of blood T cell repertoires in COVID-19. This table comes from immunoSEQ multiplex PCR, and its TCRdb copy is limited to in-frame clones, with some not included. Of over 200,000 clones in the sample, under 90% were seen once. The specimen was peripheral blood. These receptors all come from a man in his forties or fifties with COVID-19, enrolled during active disease.

The chain combines TRBV2 with TRBJ1-6, with unresolved D. Per germline, CDR1 SNHLY and CDR2 FYNNEI. The length of the CDR3 is 12 residues. The V and J ends lost 11 bases and 12 bases respectively, with 17 bases between them. This chain's CDR3 is CASGEGLKPLHF. CDR3 bases: TGTGCCTCCGGGGAGGGTCTGAAACCCCTCCACTTT. Based on the CDR3 plus reference TRBV2 and TRBJ1-6, the full variable domain is EPEVTQTPSHQVTQMGQEVILRCVPISNHLYFYWYRQILGQKVEFLVSFYNNEISEKSEIFDDQFSVERPDGSNFTLKIRSTKLEDSAMYFCASGEGLKPLHFGNGTRLTVT.

The chain joins TRBV5-4 to TRBJ2-7; 10 positions agree with TRBD1. V shed 4 bases and J 2 bases; nucleotides not matched to a gene: 6. In germline, CDR1 is SGHNT, CDR2 YYREEE (reference sequence). This CDR3 spans 15 amino acids. The CDR3 spells CASSPGTGAPYEQYF. The CDR3 DNA is TGTGCCAGCAGCCCCGGGACAGGGGCACCCTACGAGCAGTACTTC.

This chain uses TRBV2 with TRBJ2-1; the match to TRBD1 covers 11 bases. The CDR3 runs to 15 residues. Germline CDR1 is SNHLY and CDR2 is FYNNEI. With V trimmed by 7 bases and J by 10 bases, 12 bases remained unmatched. CDR3 sequence reads: CASTGTGGLPGEQFF. The CDR3 DNA reads TGTGCCAGCACAGGGACAGGGGGTTTGCCCGGCGAGCAGTTCTTC.

The J gene is TRBJ1-1, the V gene TRBV7-9; 7 bases map to TRBD1. J was trimmed by 7 bases and V by 5 bases; bases with no gene match: 4. CDR1 SEHNR and CDR2 FQNEAQ come from the germline V gene (reference sequence). The CDR3 runs 12 residues. For the CDR3, the DNA is TGTGCCAGCAGCAGAGGGACAGATGAAGCTTTCTTT. It yields the protein CASSRGTDEAFF.

The genes are TRBV2 and TRBJ2-7, with 9 bases lining up with TRBD1. The germline gives CDR1 SNHLY, CDR2 FYNNEI. V trimming: 3 bases; J trimming: 3 bases; junction bases outside the gene matches: 6. The CDR3 is made up of 15 amino acids. CDR3 DNA sequence: TGTGCCAGCAGTGATGTAAGACAGGGGGACTACGAGCAGTACTTC. It translates to CASSDVRQGDYEQYF. Drawing the rest from reference TRBV2 and TRBJ2-7, the complete variable domain is EPEVTQTPSHQVTQMGQEVILRCVPISNHLYFYWYRQILGQKVEFLVSFYNNEISEKSEIFDDQFSVERPDGSNFTLKIRSTKLEDSAMYFCASSDVRQGDYEQYFGPGTRLTVT.

The rearrangement links TRBV4-2 to TRBJ2-1, with D uncertain. The CDR3 sequence is 14 residues long. V lost 2 bases to trimming and J lost 5 bases, with 10 bases between them. Germline assignment: CDR1 LGHNA and CDR2 YNFKEQ. The CDR3: CASSQPRNHNEQFF. CDR3 DNA sequence: TGTGCCAGCAGCCAACCCAGGAATCACAATGAGCAGTTCTTC.

The rearrangement joins TRBV9 to TRBJ1-2; the match to TRBD1 covers 12 bases. V was pared by 0 bases and J by 6 bases, with 3 bases of the junction left unmatched. CDR3 length equals 15 residues. Germline-derived CDR1 and CDR2 are SGDLS and YYNGEE. CDR3 nucleotide sequence: TGTGCCAGCAGCGTAGTGGGACAGGGGGCCGATGGCTACACCTTC. Translated, it gives CASSVVGQGADGYTF.

In nucleotides, the CDR3 is TGTGCCAGCAGCTTAGGACAGGGGAGACTTAATTCCTACGAGCAGTACTTC. Its translation: CASSLGQGRLNSYEQYF. V and J are TRBV13 and TRBJ2-7, with 7 bases identical to TRBD1. Per the germline V gene, CDR1 is PRHDT and CDR2 is FYEKMQ (reference sequence). The V gene end was trimmed by 0 bases and the J gene end by 1 base; junction bases not matched to a gene: 9. CDR3 length: 17 residues.

The chain links TRBV7-8 to TRBJ2-2, with TRBD2 matching 13 bases. The CDR3 runs 15 residues. J was trimmed by 11 bases and V by 1 base; bases with no gene match: 4. CDR1 SGHVS and CDR2 FQNEAQ come from the germline V gene. The CDR3 DNA is TGTGCCAGCAGCTTAGTAGGGGGACTAGCGGGAGAGCTGTTTTTT. Amino acid sequence: CASSLVGGLAGELFF. Combining the CDR3 with reference TRBV7-8 and TRBJ2-2 gives the whole variable domain GAGVSQSPRYKVAKRGQDVALRCDPISGHVSLFWYQQALGQGPEFLTYFQNEAQLDKSGLPSDRFFAERPEGSVSTLKIQRTQQEDSAVYLCASSLVGGLAGELFFGEGSRLTVL.

This chain links TRBV28 with TRBJ2-2, with D possibly being TRBD1 (6 bases). The germline V and J ends were trimmed by 6 bases and 6 bases, with 11 bases remaining between them. This CDR3 has 13 amino acids. Germline V gene data show CDR1 as MDHEN and CDR2 as SYDVKM. This CDR3 is CASRPQGSGELFF. The CDR3 DNA reads TGTGCCAGCAGGCCACAGGGATCCGGGGAGCTGTTTTTT.

The chain joins TRBV29-1 to TRBJ2-7; no clear D gene. V was cut by 3 bases and J by 1 base, with 7 bases left in between. In germline, CDR1 is SQVTM, CDR2 ANQGSEA. The CDR3 spans 12 residues. CDR3 DNA: TGCAGCGTTGAGAGCCCATCCTACGAGCAGTACTTC. Protein sequence: CSVESPSYEQYF.

This clone appeared once. The chain employs TRBV2 and TRBJ2-1; D is possibly TRBD1 (5 bases). The ends were cut back, 7 bases at V and 9 bases at J, with 13 bases in the middle. The CDR3 consists of 12 residues. Germline V gene lookup returns CDR1 SNHLY and CDR2 FYNNEI. As DNA, the CDR3 is TGTGCCAGCACGGCAGGGTTGGTTGAGCAGTTCTTC. It translates to CASTAGLVEQFF.